This TCR beta chain was captured by sequencing in a study of T cell repertoires in cytomegalovirus infection (dated by TCRdb to 2018 to 2020). Notes on the research overall: Donor HLA type was relevant to the analysis, because carriage of CMV infection together with the matching HLA type was indicated by public TCR beta signatures.

Beyond this particular receptor, the publication reports: In both this cohort and an independent roughly 350-donor cohort, the cumulative frequency of public TCR beta family members distinguished carriers of CMV infection plus the relevant HLA type. In the ex vivo response, HLA-C-restricted CMV-specific TCR beta clonotypes were dominant, and in two of eight donors the single most frequent clonotype came from this HLA-C-restricted group.

V is pared back by 3 bases and J by 6 bases, with 8 bases lying between the germline termini. The CDR3 spans 13 residues, from the cysteine through the phenylalanine. Just CDR3 DNA is preserved here, 39 bases in frame from base 1. From the germline V gene (reference sequence), CDR1 is MNHEY and CDR2 is SMNVEV. The sequencer was an Illumina HiSeq 1500. TCRdb cleaned the public reads at Q25 with fastp, built clones with MiXCR and kept in-frame beta chains. CDR3 protein duplicates are merged, each entry listing the most common genes and DNA. Across this sample there are almost 550,000 distinct CDR3 sequences, with about 15% seen only once. The ten largest make up around 25% of the sample. The table lists this clonotype with a few counts. Its recognized antigen is unknown. The input lacks base qualities; no much larger clone sits a single base away.

This chain joins TRBV27 to TRBJ2-2; the D segment might be TRBD1 or TRBD2, since each matches 6 bases. The sample consisted of CD8+ T cells from PBMCs. This clonotype was sampled from a human donor in good health (CMV status not recorded). Some clones in this sample may be carry-over from other donors' samples. For the CDR3, the sequence is CASSLRGAGELFF. The sequenced DNA is TGTGCCAGCAGTTTGAGGGGGGCCGGGGAGCTGTTTTTT.